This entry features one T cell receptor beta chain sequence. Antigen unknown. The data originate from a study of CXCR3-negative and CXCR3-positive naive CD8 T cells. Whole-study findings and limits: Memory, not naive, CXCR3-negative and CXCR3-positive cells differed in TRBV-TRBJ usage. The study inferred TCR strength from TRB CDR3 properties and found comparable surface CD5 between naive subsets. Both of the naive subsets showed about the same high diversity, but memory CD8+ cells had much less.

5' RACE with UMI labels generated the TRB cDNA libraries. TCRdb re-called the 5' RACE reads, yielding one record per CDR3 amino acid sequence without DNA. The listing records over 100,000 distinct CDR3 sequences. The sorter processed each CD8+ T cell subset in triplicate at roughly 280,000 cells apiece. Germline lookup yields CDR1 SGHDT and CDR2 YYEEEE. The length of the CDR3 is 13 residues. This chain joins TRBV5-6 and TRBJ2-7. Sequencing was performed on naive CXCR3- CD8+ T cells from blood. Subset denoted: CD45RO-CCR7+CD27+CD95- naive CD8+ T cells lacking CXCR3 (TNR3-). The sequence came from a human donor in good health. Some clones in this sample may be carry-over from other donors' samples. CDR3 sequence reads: CASRVAATYEQYF.